This is a list of T cell receptor beta chains from one sample in a study of a mutant IDH1 vaccine in newly diagnosed glioma. No antigen is known for these receptors. The table came from immunoSEQ multiplex PCR; TCRdb's copy has only in-frame clones and leaves some out. The sample records approximately 52,000 clones, about 80% being singletons. The specimen was PBMCs, collected from a glioma patient whose treatment included an IDH1 peptide vaccine. These receptors were taken from a woman aged 40 to 49 with glioma. Some clones in this sample may be carry-over from other donors' samples. CDR3s include the opening cysteine and the closing phenylalanine or tryptophan. The order of the fields is clone size, J gene, D gene, V gene, CDR3 DNA, CDR3 protein. A D gene is named only where the DNA matches it firmly. For some rows the clone size is stated as once, few or many, or as a class when expanded; others skip it.

few	TRBJ1-1	NA	TRBV18	TGTGCCAGCTCACCGAATCCGGGTACTGAAGCTTTCTTT	CASSPNPGTEAFF
NA	TRBJ1-2	NA	TRBV5-5	TGTGCCAGCAGCTTTGTCCCGGGCGTCTATGGCTACACCTTC	CASSFVPGVYGYTF
few	TRBJ1-2	NA	TRBV19	TGTGCCAGTGGACAAGTTTCTAACTATGGCTACACCTTC	CASGQVSNYGYTF
NA	TRBJ1-4	NA	TRBV27	TGTGCCAGCAGTAAAGGCACTGAAAAACTGTTTTTT	CASSKGTEKLFF
NA	TRBJ2-5	NA	TRBV27	TGTGCCAGCATGGGTAAAGAGACCCAGTACTTC	CASMGKETQYF
NA	TRBJ1-4	NA	TRBV30	TGTGCCTGGAGTGGACGGGATAATGAAAAACTGTTTTTT	CAWSGRDNEKLFF
NA	TRBJ2-3	NA	TRBV7-9	TGTGCCAGCAGCTTAACTACTCGCGTGCAAGCTGGGACGCAGTATTTT	CASSLTTRVQAGTQYF
NA	TRBJ2-7	TRBD2	TRBV5-1	TGCGCCAGCAGCTTCACAGCGGGGGGCCGACCGGGTACCTACGAGCAGTACTTC	CASSFTAGGRPGTYEQYF
few	TRBJ1-2	NA	TRBV4-3	TGCGCCAGCAGCCAAGAAGTGGGGTCAGTTAACTATGGCTACACCTTC	CASSQEVGSVNYGYTF
NA	TRBJ1-3	TRBD1	TRBV27	TGTGCCAGCAGTACGACAGGGGGTTACGGAAACACCATATATTTT	CASSTTGGYGNTIYF
NA	TRBJ2-5	TRBD1	TRBV5-1	TGCGCCAGCAGCCCTAGTGACAGGGAAGAGACCCAGTACTTC	CASSPSDREETQYF
medium-sized	TRBJ2-1	NA	TRBV5-8	TGTGCCAGCAGCTTGGGAGGCACAGCCTTCACCTTCAATGAGCAGTTCTTC	CASSLGGTAFTFNEQFF
once	TRBJ2-2	NA	TRBV4-3	TGCGCCAGCAGCCAAGTGGGACGGGCGAACACCGGGGAGCTGTTTTTT	CASSQVGRANTGELFF
NA	TRBJ1-1	NA	TRBV5-4	TGTGCCAGCAGCGGAGCACAGAGGACTGAAGCTTTCTTT	CASSGAQRTEAFF
NA	TRBJ1-1	NA	TRBV6-4	TGTGCCAGCAGAACCGGGTACAACATGAACACTGAAGCTTTCTTT	CASRTGYNMNTEAFF
NA	TRBJ2-2	NA	TRBV27	TGTGCCAGCAGTTTAAGGGGACGGGATCAGTCCGGGGAGCTGTTTTTT	CASSLRGRDQSGELFF
NA	TRBJ2-7	TRBD1	TRBV2	TGTGCCAGCAGTGAAGTGTGGGGGGGGACAGGGGACTACGAGCAGTACTTC	CASSEVWGGTGDYEQYF
NA	TRBJ1-5	NA	TRBV12-1	TGTGCCAGCAGCTTTGCCCGGGCCAGGGCGACTAGCAATCAGCCCCAGCATTTT	CASSFARARATSNQPQHF
NA	TRBJ2-7	NA	TRBV7-2	TGTGCCAGCAGCTTAGGGGTGATGGCTGGGGACTCCTACGAGCAGTACTTC	CASSLGVMAGDSYEQYF
NA	TRBJ2-5	TRBD2	TRBV13	TGTGCCAGCAGCTTCGGTAGTCCGCCTAGCGGACTTCAAGAGACCCAGTACTTC	CASSFGSPPSGLQETQYF
NA	TRBJ1-5	NA	TRBV10-3	TGTGCCATCAGTGAGTCGGGGGGGTTTGTTCAGCCCCAGCATTTT	CAISESGGFVQPQHF
NA	TRBJ2-2	NA	TRBV10-1	TGCGCCAGCAGAGGACGCGACACCGGGGAGCTGTTTTTT	CASRGRDTGELFF
NA	TRBJ1-5	NA	TRBV6-5	TGTGCCAGCAGCCCGAGTATGACTCAGCCCCAGCATTTT	CASSPSMTQPQHF
NA	TRBJ2-5	TRBD1	TRBV29-1	TGCAGCGTTGAGATAGACAGGGGAGAGACCCAGTACTTC	CSVEIDRGETQYF
few	TRBJ2-4	NA	TRBV2	TGTGCCAGCAACGGTGGGACTTTTAAAAACATTCAGTACTTC	CASNGGTFKNIQYF
NA	TRBJ1-1	NA	TRBV19	TGTGCCAGTAGTATAGGCCAAACAGGGAGGACTGAAGCTTTCTTT	CASSIGQTGRTEAFF
NA	TRBJ2-1	NA	TRBV30	TGTGCCTGGAGTGTAACAGGGATCTACAATGAGCAGTTCTTC	CAWSVTGIYNEQFF
NA	TRBJ2-6	TRBD1	TRBV10-2	TGCGCCAGCAGTGAGTCAGGGACAGTCTCTGGGGCCAACGTCCTGACTTTC	CASSESGTVSGANVLTF
NA	TRBJ2-7	TRBD1	TRBV6-1	TGTGCCAGCAGTGGGACAGGGGGTCTGAGCGAGCAGTACTTC	CASSGTGGLSEQYF
NA	TRBJ1-1	TRBD1	TRBV10-3	TGTGCCATCAGTGAGTCAGGTCCGGGACAGGGGGCTTCTGAAGCTTTCTTT	CAISESGPGQGASEAFF
once	TRBJ1-2	TRBD1	TRBV10-3	TGTGCCATCAGTGGCGGAGGACAGGGGGAATATGGCTACACCTTC	CAISGGGQGEYGYTF
NA	TRBJ2-1	TRBD1	TRBV10-3	TGTGCCATCAGTGACCTCGGGACAGGGGCGGACAATGAGCAGTTCTTC	CAISDLGTGADNEQFF
NA	TRBJ1-1	NA	TRBV25-1	TGTCCCAGCAGTGAGAACACTGAAGCTTTCTTT	CPSSENTEAFF
NA	TRBJ1-4	TRBD1	TRBV13	TGTGCCAGCAGCGCAGGGGGGGGGACGGAGGCTTGGGGTGATGAAAAACTGTTTTTT	CASSAGGGTEAWGDEKLFF
NA	TRBJ2-5	NA	TRBV10-2	TGCGCCAGCAGTGAGAACGGGGGAGTATCGGAAGAGACCCAGTACTTC	CASSENGGVSEETQYF